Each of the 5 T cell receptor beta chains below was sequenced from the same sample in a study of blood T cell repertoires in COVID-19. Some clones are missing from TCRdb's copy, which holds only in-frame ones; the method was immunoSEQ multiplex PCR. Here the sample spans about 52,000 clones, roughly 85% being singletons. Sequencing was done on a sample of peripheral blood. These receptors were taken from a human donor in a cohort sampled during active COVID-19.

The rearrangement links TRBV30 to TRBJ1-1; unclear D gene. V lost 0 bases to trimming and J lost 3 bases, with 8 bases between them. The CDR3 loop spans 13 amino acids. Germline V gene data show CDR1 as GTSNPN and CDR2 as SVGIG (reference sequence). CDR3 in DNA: TGTGCCTGGAGTGTACAGAGTGACACTGAAGCTTTCTTT. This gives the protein CAWSVQSDTEAFF. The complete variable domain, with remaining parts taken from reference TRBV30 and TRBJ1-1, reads SQTIHQWPATLVQPVGSPLSLECTVEGTSNPNLYWYRQAAGRGLQLLFYSVGIGQISSEVPQNLSASRPQDRQFILSSKKLLLSDSGFYLCAWSVQSDTEAFFGQGTRLTVV.

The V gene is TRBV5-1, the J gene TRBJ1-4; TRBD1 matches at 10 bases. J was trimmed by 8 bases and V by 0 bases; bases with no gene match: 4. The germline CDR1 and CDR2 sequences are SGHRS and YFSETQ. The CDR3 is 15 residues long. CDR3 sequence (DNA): TGCGCCAGCAGCTTGGCAGGACAGGGGGGAGAAAAACTGTTTTTT. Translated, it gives CASSLAGQGGEKLFF.

CDR3 sequence (DNA): TGTGCCAGCAGCCCTATGAACACTGAAGCTTTCTTT. This encodes CASSPMNTEAFF. The gene calls are TRBV7-2 and TRBJ1-1; the D is unclear. The germline gives CDR1 SGHTA, CDR2 FQGNSA. The CDR3 contains 12 residues. Trimming took 5 bases from V and 0 from J, leaving 4 bases between them.

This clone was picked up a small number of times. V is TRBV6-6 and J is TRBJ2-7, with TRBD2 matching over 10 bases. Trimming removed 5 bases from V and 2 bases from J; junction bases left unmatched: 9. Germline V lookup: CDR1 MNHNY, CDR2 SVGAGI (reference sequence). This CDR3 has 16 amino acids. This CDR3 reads CASSLRSSGGAYEQYF. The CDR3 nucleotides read TGTGCCAGCAGTCTCCGCTCTAGCGGGGGAGCCTACGAGCAGTACTTC.

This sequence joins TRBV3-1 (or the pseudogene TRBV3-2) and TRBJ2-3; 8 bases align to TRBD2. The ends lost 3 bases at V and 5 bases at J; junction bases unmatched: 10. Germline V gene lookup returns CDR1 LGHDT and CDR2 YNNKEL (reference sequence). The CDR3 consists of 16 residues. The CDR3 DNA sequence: TGTGCCAGCAGCCAGACCGGAGCGGGAGTTGGAGATACGCAGTATTTT. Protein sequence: CASSQTGAGVGDTQYF.